This T cell receptor (beta chain) was sequenced during a study of regulatory T cells in long-lasting Graves disease (dated by TCRdb to the early 2020s). Regarding the study in general: Persistent Graves' disease meant more than 5 years of antithyroid drug treatment with TSH receptor autoantibodies that stayed positive. Persistent Graves' disease patients were compared with newly diagnosed Graves' disease patients by peripheral blood TCR sequencing and RNA sequencing. The study was conducted in China and was registered as a clinical trial. TCR sequencing covered roughly 13 persistent and around 20 newly diagnosed Graves' disease patients, about 35 samples in total. Persistent Graves' disease patients in the clinical cohort had taken antithyroid drugs for approximately ten years on average. What the research found in general, with its limitations: The study examined only peripheral blood because the primary lesion, thyroid tissue, could not be accessed. The authors acknowledged the small sample size as a limitation that may reduce accuracy. More public clonotypes were shared among persistent patients (approximately 3,000) than among newly diagnosed patients (roughly 1,000). Persistent disease showed preferential use of TRBV28, TRBJ1-2 and TRBJ2-5, whereas newly diagnosed disease favored TRBV20-1 and TRBJ2-1. Only the TCR beta chain was sequenced and analyzed. Compared with newly diagnosed patients, persistent Graves' disease patients had lower TCR Shannon entropy and fewer highly expanded clones, which suggests clonal expansion.

To prepare the library, multiplex PCR was applied. For sequencing, an Illumina HiSeq 4000 was employed. iRepertoire HTBI primers and Arm-PCR amplification of CDR3 regions were used to construct TCR beta libraries. Gel purification was performed on PCR products prior to sequencing. Turning to the authors' computational methods: Gene usage analysis of CDR3 amino acid clonotypes used the approximately 62 TRBV and about 14 TRBJ segments found across samples. COPE and FqMerger were used to merge filtered high-quality paired reads into contigs. BLAST was used to align contigs to IMGT TRBV, TRBD and TRBJ reference genes, and CDR3 was defined according to IMGT. Clonotypes above 0.1% frequency were classified as highly expanded clones. Shannon entropy was used to measure repertoire diversity, and the Gini coefficient was used to measure V-J evenness. Clonotypes shared by more than one individual were considered public. TCRdb ran its own pipeline on the public reads, namely fastp trimming at Q25 and MiXCR clone calling, and kept in-frame beta chains. Each CDR3 protein gets just one entry, which takes the most common genes and DNA from the rows behind it. TCRdb's processing, not the authors' own work, is the source of the V and J calls. The sample table records around 450,000 distinct CDR3 sequences; 20% to 25% of these occur just once. The ten largest clones add up to around 7% of the sample.

This clonotype was found many times. The antigen this receptor binds is unknown. Nothing much larger sits one base from this clone, and base qualities are not available. Looking up the germline V gene yields CDR1 SGHDT and CDR2 YYEEEE. From cysteine to phenylalanine, the CDR3 is 14 amino acids long. Only the CDR3 DNA stays, 42 bases, in frame from base 1. V was cut back by 4 bases and J by 6 bases, leaving a gap of 17 bases between them. The time point label for this specimen denotes: persistent/refractory GD, antithyroid drugs over 5 years with positive TRAb. For both TCR sequencing and RNA sequencing, RNA was extracted from PBMCs using TRIzol. The diagnosis of Graves' disease was made according to American Thyroid Association guidelines. Patients for the study were recruited at an endocrinology department in Xi'an, China. Each patient gave approximately 9 milliliters of peripheral blood, collected in an EDTA anticoagulant tube. Ficoll Paque Plus density gradient separation was used to isolate PBMCs, and no additional T cell sorting was done. RNA quality was checked with an Agilent 2100 Bioanalyzer and agarose gel, and concentration with a NanoDrop 2000.

The sequence derives from a female donor with Graves disease. Material: peripheral blood mononuclear cells (PBMCs), obtained when the disease was refractory, from a patient treated with antithyroid drugs. This chain is built from TRBV5-6 and TRBJ2-7; perhaps TRBD2 is the D gene, with 6 bases matching. CDR3 reads: CASSQGLSISEQYF. The nucleotide sequence is given as TGTGCCAGCAGCCAGGGACTGAGTATCTCCGAGCAGTACTTC. The reference TRBV5-6 and TRBJ2-7 proteins fill in what lies around the CDR3, so the full variable domain reads DAGVTQSPTHLIKTRGQQVTLRCSPKSGHDTVSWYQQALGQGPQFIFQYYEEEERQRGNFPDRFSGHQFPNYSSELNVNALLLGDSALYLCASSQGLSISEQYFGPGTRLTVT.